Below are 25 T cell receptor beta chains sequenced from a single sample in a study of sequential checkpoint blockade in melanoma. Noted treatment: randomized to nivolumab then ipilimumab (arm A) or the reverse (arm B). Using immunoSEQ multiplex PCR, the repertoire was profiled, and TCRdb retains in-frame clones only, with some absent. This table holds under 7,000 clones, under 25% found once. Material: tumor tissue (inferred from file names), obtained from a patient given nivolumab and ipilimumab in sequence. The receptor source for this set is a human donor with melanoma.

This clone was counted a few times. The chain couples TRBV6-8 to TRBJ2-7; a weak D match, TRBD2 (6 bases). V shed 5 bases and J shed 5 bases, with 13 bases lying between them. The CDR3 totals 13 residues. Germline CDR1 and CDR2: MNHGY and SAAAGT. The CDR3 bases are TGTGCCAGCAGTGAGGGACTTCGGGACGAGCAGTACTTC. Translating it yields CASSEGLRDEQYF.

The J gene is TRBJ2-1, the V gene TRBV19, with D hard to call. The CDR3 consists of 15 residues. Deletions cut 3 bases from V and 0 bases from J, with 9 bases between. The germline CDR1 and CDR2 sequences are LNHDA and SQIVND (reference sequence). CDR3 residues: CASSISRSSYNEQFF. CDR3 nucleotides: TGTGCCAGTAGTATTTCACGGAGCTCCTACAATGAGCAGTTCTTC.

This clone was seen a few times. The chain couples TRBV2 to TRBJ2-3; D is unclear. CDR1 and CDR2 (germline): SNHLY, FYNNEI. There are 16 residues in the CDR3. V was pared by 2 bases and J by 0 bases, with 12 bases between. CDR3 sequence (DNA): TGTGCCAGCAGTGAAACGCAGGAACTTAGCACAGATACGCAGTATTTT. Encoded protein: CASSETQELSTDTQYF.

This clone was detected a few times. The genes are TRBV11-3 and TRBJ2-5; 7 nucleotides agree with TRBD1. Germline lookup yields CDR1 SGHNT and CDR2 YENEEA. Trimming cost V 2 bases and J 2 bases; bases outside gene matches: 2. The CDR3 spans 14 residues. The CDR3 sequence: CASSLPRGQETQYF. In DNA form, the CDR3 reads TGTGCCAGCAGCTTACCCAGGGGGCAAGAGACCCAGTACTTC.

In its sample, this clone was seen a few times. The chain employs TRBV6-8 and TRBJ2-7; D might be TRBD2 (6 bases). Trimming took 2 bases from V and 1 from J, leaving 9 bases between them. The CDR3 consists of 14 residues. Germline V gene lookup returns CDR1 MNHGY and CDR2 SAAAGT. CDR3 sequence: CASSYSGGSYEQYF. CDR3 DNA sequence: TGTGCCAGCAGTTACAGCGGAGGGTCCTACGAGCAGTACTTC.

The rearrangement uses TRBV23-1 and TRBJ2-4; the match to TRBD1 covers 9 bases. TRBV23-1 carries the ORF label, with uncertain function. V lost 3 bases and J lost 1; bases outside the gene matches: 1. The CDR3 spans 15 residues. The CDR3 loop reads CASSQTGGAKNIQYF. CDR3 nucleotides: TGCGCCAGCAGTCAGACAGGGGGGGCCAAAAACATTCAGTACTTC.

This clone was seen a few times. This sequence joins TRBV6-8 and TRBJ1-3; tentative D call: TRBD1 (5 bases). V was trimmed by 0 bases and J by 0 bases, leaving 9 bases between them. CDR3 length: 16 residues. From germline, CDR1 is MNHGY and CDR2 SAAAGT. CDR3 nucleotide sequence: TGTGCCAGCAGTTACTCACAGGCCTACTCTGGAAACACCATATATTTT. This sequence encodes CASSYSQAYSGNTIYF.

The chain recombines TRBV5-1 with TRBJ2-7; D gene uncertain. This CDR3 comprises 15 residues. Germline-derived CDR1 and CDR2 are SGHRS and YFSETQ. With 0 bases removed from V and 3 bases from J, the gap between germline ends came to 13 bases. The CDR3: CASSLAGGKSYEQYF. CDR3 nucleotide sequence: TGCGCCAGCAGCTTGGCCGGTGGAAAGAGCTACGAGCAGTACTTC.

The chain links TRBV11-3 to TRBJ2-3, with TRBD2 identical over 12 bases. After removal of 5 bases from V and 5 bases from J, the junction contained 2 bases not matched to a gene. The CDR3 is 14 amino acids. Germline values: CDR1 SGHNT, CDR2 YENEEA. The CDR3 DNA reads TGTGCCAGCAGCGCGACTAGCGGGGGAGATACGCAGTATTTT. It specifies CASSATSGGDTQYF.

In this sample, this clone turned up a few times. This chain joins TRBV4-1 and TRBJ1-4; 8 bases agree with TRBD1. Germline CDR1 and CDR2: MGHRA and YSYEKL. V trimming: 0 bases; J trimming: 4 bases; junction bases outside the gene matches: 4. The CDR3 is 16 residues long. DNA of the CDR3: TGCGCCAGCAGCCAAGATAGGACAGGGATTAATGAAAAACTGTTTTTT. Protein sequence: CASSQDRTGINEKLFF.

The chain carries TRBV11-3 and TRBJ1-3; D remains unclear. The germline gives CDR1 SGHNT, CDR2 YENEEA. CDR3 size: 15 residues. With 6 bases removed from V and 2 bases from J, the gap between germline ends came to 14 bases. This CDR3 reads CASSPGLRPGNTIYF. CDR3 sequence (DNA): TGTGCCAGCAGTCCGGGCCTCAGGCCTGGAAACACCATATATTTT. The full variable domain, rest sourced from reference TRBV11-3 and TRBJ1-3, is EAGVVQSPRYKIIEKKQPVAFWCNPISGHNTLYWYLQNLGQGPELLIRYENEEAVDDSQLPKDRFSAERLKGVDSTLKIQPAELGDSAVYLCASSPGLRPGNTIYFGEGSWLTVV.

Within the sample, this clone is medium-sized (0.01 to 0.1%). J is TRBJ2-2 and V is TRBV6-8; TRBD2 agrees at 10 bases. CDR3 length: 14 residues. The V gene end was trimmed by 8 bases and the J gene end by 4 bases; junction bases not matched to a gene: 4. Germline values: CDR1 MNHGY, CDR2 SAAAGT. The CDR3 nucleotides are TGTGCCAGCGGAAGCGGGGGGGTCACCGGGGAGCTGTTTTTT. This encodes CASGSGGVTGELFF.

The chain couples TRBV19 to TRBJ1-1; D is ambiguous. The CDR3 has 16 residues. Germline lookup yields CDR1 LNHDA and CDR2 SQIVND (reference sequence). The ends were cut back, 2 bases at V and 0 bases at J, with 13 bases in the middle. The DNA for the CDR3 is TGTGCCAGTAGTATACGTAGGGAGCCAATGAACACTGAAGCTTTCTTT. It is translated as CASSIRREPMNTEAFF. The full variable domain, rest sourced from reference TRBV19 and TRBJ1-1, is DGGITQSPKYLFRKEGQNVTLSCEQNLNHDAMYWYRQDPGQGLRLIYYSQIVNDFQKGDIAEGYSVSREKKESFPLTVTSAQKNPTAFYLCASSIRREPMNTEAFFGQGTRLTVV.

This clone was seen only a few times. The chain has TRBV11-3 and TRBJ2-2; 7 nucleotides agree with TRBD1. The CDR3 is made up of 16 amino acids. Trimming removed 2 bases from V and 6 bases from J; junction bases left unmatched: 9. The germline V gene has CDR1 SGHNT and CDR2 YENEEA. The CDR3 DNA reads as TGTGCCAGCAGCTTACCAGGGGGTATCGAGTCCGGGGAGCTGTTTTTT. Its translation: CASSLPGGIESGELFF.

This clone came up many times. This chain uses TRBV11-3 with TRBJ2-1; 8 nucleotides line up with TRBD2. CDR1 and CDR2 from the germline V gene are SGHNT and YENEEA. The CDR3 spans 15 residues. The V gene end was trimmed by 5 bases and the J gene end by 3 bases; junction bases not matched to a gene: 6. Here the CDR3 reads CASSHPGGIYNEQFF. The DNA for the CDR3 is TGTGCCAGCAGCCACCCGGGGGGGATCTACAATGAGCAGTTCTTC.

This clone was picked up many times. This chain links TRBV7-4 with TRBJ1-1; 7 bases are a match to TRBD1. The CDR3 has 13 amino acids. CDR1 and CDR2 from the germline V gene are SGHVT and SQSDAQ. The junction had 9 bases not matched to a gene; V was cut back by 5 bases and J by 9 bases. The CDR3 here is CASSTKLQGKAFF. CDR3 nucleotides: TGTGCCAGCAGCACGAAATTACAGGGGAAAGCTTTCTTT.

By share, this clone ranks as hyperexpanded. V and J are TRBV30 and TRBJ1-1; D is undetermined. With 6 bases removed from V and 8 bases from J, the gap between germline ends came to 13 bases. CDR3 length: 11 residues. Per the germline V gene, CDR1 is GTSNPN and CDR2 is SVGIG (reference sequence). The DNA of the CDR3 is TGTGCCTGCCAGGAGGGTCTAGAAGCTTTCTTT. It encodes CACQEGLEAFF.

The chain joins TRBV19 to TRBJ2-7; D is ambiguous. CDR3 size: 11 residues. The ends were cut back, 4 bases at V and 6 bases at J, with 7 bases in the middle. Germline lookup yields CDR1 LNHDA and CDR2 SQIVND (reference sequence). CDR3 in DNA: TGTGCCAGTAGTACCAGCCCCGAGCAGTACTTC. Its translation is CASSTSPEQYF.

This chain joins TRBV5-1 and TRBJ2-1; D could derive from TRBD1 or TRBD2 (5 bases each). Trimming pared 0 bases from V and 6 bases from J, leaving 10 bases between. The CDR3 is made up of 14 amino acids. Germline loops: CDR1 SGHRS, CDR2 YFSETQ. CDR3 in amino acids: CASSLVGGTNEQFF. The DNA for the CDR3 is TGCGCCAGCAGCTTGGTTGGGGGTACCAATGAGCAGTTCTTC.

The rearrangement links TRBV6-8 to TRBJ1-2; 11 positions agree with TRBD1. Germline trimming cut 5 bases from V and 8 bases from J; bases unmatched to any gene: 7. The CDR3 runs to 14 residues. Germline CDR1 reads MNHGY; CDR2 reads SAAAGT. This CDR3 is CASSTRTGGAGYTF. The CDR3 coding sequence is TGTGCCAGCAGTACGAGGACAGGGGGCGCGGGCTACACCTTC.

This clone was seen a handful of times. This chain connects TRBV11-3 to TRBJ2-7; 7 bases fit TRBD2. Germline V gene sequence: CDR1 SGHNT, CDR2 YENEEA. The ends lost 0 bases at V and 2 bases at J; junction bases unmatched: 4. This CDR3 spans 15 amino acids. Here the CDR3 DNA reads TGTGCCAGCAGCTTAGACCGTGGGGGGGCCTACGAGCAGTACTTC. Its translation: CASSLDRGGAYEQYF.

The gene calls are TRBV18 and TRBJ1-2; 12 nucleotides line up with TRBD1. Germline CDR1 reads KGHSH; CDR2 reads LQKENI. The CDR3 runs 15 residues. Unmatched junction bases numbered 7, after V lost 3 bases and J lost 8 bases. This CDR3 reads CASSPPGQGASGYTF. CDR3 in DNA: TGTGCCAGCTCACCTCCGGGACAGGGGGCTTCGGGCTACACCTTC.

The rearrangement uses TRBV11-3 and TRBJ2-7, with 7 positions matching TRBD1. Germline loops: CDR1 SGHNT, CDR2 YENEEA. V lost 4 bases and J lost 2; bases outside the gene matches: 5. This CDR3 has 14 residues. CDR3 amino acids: CASSSRDSTYEQYF. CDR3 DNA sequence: TGTGCCAGCAGCTCCCGGGACAGCACCTACGAGCAGTACTTC.

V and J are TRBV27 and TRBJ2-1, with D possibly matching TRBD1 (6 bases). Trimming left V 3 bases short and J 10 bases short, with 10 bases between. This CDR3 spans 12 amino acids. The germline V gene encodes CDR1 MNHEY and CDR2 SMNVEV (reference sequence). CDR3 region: CASSFGRGEQFF. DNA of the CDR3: TGTGCCAGCAGTTTCGGCAGGGGAGAGCAGTTCTTC.

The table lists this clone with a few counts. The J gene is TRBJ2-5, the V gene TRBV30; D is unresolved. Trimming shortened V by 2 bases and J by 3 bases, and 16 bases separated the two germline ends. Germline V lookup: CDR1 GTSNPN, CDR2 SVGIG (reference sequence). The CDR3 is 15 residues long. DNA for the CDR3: TGTGCCTGGAGTCCAATCGACTGGCCTAAAGAGACCCAGTACTTC. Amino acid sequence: CAWSPIDWPKETQYF.